A single sample gave rise to the 5 T cell receptor beta chains below, sequenced in a study of beta chain features in type 1 diabetes. Reverse transcribing all isolated RNA meant expressed TCRB transcripts were sequenced. Here immunoSEQ multiplex PCR was the method, and the copy in TCRdb shows in-frame clones only, minus some. The sample carries more than 150,000 clones, approximately 12% recorded once. The source material was central memory CD4+ T cells from blood. Receptors were obtained from a man younger than 35 in good health.

The V and J genes are TRBV9 and TRBJ1-6; unclear D gene. The CDR3 loop spans 15 amino acids. V was shortened by 1 base and J by 6 bases, with 11 bases between the two germline ends. Germline lookup yields CDR1 SGDLS and CDR2 YYNGEE. The CDR3 spells CASSVSEILNSPLHF. CDR3 sequence (DNA): TGTGCCAGCAGCGTATCCGAGATCCTTAATTCACCCCTCCACTTT.

This clone was detected only a few times. The chain is built from TRBV5-1 and TRBJ2-5; TRBD2 aligns across 12 bases. Germline assignment: CDR1 SGHRS and CDR2 YFSETQ. This CDR3 has 15 amino acids. The V and J ends lost 0 bases and 4 bases, in that order; junction bases with no gene match: 1. Written as DNA, the CDR3 is TGCGCCAGCAGCTTGGTACTAGCGGGAGGAGAGACCCAGTACTTC. Encoded protein: CASSLVLAGGETQYF.

This clone was found a few times. The chain employs TRBV20-1 and TRBJ2-1; a possible D gene is TRBD1 (5 bases). V gave up 6 bases and J gave up 12 bases, with 15 bases separating them. The CDR3 has 11 amino acids. Germline CDR1 DFQATT, CDR2 SNEGSKA (reference sequence). The DNA of the CDR3 is TGCAGTGCCCTCCGCGGACAAGGGCAGTTCTTC. Amino acid sequence: CSALRGQGQFF.

This clone turned up a few times. The gene calls are TRBV18 and TRBJ2-1; 8 bases line up with TRBD2. The CDR3 is 16 residues long. The V gene end was trimmed by 2 bases and the J gene end by 2 bases; junction bases not matched to a gene: 5. The germline CDR1 and CDR2 sequences are KGHSH and LQKENI. The chain's CDR3 is CASSPNAGGTYNEQFF. DNA for the CDR3: TGTGCCAGCTCACCAAACGCGGGAGGTACCTACAATGAGCAGTTCTTC. The variable domain in full, with the rest retrieved from reference TRBV18 and TRBJ2-1, is NAGVMQNPRHLVRRRGQEARLRCSPMKGHSHVYWYRQLPEEGLKFMVYLQKENIIDESGMPKERFSAEFPKEGPSILRIQQVVRGDSAAYFCASSPNAGGTYNEQFFGPGTRLTVL.

V gene TRBV25-1 combines with J gene TRBJ1-2; no firm D call. The CDR3 covers 13 residues. CDR1 MGHDK and CDR2 SYGVNS come from the germline V gene. With 4 bases removed from V and 4 bases from J, the gap between germline ends came to 10 bases. The CDR3 DNA follows: TGTGCCAGCAGTGGTGACAAGGCCTATGGCTACACCTTC. Protein: CASSGDKAYGYTF.